This T cell receptor (beta chain) was obtained from a study of cytomegalovirus exposure and HLA in healthy donors. Broader study findings: It emerged from a later analysis that several of the most significant clusters appeared to be linked to common viral pathogens. The classifier, whose performance was assessed in both the original and validation cohorts, reportedly diagnosed cytomegalovirus status with high specificity and sensitivity.

Germline V CDR1 and CDR2: MNHNS, SASEGT. The CDR3 sequence is 14 residues long. Trimming cost V 1 base and J 4 bases; bases outside gene matches: 0. This clone was observed once. The target antigen is unknown. PCR employed 60 Vbeta and 13 Jbeta primers. Assay: immunoSEQ multiplex PCR; the TCRdb copy retains only in-frame clones and omits some. Altogether some 100,000 clones are present, roughly four fifths being singletons, with the ten largest covering over 9.5%. The sequencing sample was made of PBMCs. The source of this sequence is a man aged 50-59 years in good health and CMV-seronegative. The chain recombines TRBV6-1 with TRBJ1-2, with 10 bases identical to TRBD1. The CDR3 DNA is TGTGCCAGCAGTGAAGGACAGGGGGCCTATGGCTACACCTTC. Amino acid sequence: CASSEGQGAYGYTF.